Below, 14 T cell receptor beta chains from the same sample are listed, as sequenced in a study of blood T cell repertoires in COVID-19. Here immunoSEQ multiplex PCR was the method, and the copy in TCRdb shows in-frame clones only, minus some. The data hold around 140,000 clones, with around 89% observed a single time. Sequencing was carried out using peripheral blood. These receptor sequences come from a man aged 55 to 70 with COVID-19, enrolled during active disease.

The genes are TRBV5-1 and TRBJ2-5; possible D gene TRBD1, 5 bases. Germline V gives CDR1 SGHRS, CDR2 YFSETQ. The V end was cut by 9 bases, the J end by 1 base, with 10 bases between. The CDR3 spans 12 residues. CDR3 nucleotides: TGCGCCACCAGACAGAGCCAAGAGACCCAGTACTTC. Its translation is CATRQSQETQYF.

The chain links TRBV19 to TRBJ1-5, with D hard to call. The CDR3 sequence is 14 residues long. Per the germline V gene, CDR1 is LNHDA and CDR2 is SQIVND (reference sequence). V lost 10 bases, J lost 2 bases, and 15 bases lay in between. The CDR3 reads CATPRRGGNQPQHF. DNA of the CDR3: TGTGCCACCCCAAGACGGGGAGGCAATCAGCCCCAGCATTTT.

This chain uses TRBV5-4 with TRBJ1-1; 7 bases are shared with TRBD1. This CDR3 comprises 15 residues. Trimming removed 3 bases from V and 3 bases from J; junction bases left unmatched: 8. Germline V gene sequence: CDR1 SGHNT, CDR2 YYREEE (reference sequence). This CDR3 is CASSSPGTAYTEAFF. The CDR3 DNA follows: TGTGCCAGCAGCTCGCCCGGGACAGCCTACACTGAAGCTTTCTTT.

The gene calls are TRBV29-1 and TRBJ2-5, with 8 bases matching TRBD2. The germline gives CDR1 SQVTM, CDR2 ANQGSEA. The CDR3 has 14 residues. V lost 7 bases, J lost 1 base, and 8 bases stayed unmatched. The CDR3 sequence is CSARKRGSQETQYF. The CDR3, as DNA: TGCAGCGCTCGGAAGCGGGGGTCCCAAGAGACCCAGTACTTC.

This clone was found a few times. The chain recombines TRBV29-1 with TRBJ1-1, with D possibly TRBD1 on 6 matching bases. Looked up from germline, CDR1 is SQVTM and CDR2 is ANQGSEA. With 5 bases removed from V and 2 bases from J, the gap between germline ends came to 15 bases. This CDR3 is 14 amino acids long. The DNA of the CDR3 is TGCAGCGTTCGGACAGCTATAGCCAACACTGAAGCTTTCTTT. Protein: CSVRTAIANTEAFF. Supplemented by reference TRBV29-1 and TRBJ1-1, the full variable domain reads SAVISQKPSRDICQRGTSLTIQCQVDSQVTMMFWYRQQPGQSLTLIATANQGSEATYESGFVIDKFPISRPNLTFSTLTVSNMSPEDSSIYLCSVRTAIANTEAFFGQGTRLTVV.

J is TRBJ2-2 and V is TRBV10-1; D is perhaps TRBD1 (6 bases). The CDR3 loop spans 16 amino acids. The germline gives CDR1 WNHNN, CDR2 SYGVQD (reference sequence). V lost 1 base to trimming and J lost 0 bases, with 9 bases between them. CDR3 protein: CASSEWAGANTGELFF. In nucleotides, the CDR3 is TGCGCCAGCAGTGAGTGGGCAGGGGCGAACACCGGGGAGCTGTTTTTT.

CDR3 nucleotides: TGCGCCAGCTCCGGGACAGCACAAGAGACCCAGTACTTC. The encoded protein is CASSGTAQETQYF. The chain uses TRBV4-1 and TRBJ2-5, with 7 positions matching TRBD1. J was trimmed by 2 bases and V by 8 bases; bases with no gene match: 5. The CDR3 consists of 13 residues. Looked up from germline, CDR1 is MGHRA and CDR2 is YSYEKL.

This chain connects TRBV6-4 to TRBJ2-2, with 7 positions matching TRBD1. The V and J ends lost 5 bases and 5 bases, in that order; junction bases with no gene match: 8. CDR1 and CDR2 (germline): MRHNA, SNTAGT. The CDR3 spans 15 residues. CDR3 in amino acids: CASSQRQGGTGELFF. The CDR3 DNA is TGTGCCAGCAGTCAAAGACAGGGTGGAACCGGGGAGCTGTTTTTT.

CDR3 protein: CASSPGGGDTEAFF. Here the CDR3 DNA reads TGTGCCAGCAGCCCCGGTGGGGGCGACACTGAAGCTTTCTTT. V usage is TRBV6-5 and J usage is TRBJ1-1; the D gene is possibly TRBD1 (6 bases). The germline V gene has CDR1 MNHEY and CDR2 SVGAGI. This CDR3 contains 14 residues. Trimming pared 6 bases from V and 3 bases from J, leaving 14 bases between.

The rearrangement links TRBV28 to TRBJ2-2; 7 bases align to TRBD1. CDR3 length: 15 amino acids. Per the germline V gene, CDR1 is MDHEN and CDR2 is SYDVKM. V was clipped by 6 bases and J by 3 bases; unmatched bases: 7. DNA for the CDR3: TGTGCCAGCAGGGCCGGGACAGCGTACACCGGGGAGCTGTTTTTT. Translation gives CASRAGTAYTGELFF.

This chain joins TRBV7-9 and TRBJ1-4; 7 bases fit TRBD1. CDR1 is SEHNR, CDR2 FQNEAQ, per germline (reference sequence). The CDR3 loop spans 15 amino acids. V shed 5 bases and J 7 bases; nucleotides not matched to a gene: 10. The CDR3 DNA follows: TGTGCCAGCAGCATTAGGAGGGGGCCATCTGAAAAACTGTTTTTT. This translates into CASSIRRGPSEKLFF.

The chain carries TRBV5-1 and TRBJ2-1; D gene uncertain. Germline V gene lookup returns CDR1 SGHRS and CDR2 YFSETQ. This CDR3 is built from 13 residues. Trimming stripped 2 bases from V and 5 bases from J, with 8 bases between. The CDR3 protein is CASSFPRNNEQFF. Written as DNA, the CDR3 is TGCGCCAGCAGCTTTCCCAGGAACAATGAGCAGTTCTTC.

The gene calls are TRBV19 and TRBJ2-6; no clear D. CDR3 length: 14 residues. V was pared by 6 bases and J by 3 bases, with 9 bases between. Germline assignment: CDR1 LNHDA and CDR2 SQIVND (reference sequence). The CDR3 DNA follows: TGTGCCAGTAGACTCGATAGTGGGGCCAACGTCCTGACTTTC. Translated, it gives CASRLDSGANVLTF.

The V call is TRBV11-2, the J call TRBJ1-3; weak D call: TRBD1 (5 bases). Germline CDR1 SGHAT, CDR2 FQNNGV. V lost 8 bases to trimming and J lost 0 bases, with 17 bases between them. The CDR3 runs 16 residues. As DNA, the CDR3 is TGTGCCAGCGGCGCCTCGTCGACAGCCTCTGGAAACACCATATATTTT. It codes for CASGASSTASGNTIYF.